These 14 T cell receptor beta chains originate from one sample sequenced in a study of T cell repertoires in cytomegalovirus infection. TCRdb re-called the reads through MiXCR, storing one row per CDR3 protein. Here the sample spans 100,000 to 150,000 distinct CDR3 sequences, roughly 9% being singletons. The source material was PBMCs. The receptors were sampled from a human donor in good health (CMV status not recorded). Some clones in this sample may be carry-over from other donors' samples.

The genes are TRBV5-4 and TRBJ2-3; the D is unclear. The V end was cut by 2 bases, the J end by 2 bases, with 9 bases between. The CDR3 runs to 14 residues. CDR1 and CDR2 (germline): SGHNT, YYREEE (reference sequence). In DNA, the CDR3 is TGTGCCAGCAGCTTATATCAGACCACAGATACGCAGTATTTT. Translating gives CASSLYQTTDTQYF.

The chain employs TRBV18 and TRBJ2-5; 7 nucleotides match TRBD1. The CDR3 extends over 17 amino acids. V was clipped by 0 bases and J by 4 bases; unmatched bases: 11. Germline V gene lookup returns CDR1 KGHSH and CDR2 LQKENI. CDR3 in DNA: TGTGCCAGCTCACCACCGGCAGGGGGTCGGATAGGAGAGACCCAGTACTTC. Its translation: CASSPPAGGRIGETQYF.

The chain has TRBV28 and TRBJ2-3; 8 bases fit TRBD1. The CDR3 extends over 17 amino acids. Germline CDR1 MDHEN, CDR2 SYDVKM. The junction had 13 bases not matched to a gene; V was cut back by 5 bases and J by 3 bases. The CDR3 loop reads CASSLVGQGAVTDTQYF. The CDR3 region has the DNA TGTGCCAGCAGTCTCGTGGGCCAGGGGGCGGTTACAGATACGCAGTATTTT.

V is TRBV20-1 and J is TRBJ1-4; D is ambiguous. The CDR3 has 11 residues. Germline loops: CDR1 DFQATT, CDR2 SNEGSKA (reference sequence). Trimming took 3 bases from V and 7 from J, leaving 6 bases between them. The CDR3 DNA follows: TGCAGTGCTAGGTGGAGTGAAAAACTGTTTTTT. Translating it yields CSARWSEKLFF.

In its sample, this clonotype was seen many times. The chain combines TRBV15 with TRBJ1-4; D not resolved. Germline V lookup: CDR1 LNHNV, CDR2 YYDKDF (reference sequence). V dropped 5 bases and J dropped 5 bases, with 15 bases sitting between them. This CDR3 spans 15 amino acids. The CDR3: CATSGRTGRNEKLFF. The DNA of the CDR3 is TGTGCCACCAGCGGACGGACTGGAAGAAATGAAAAACTGTTTTTT.

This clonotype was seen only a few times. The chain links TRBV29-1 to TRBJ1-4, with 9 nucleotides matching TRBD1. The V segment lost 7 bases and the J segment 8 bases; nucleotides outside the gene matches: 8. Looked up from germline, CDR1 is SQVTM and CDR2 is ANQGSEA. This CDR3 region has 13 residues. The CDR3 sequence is CSGLGQGNEKLFF. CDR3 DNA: TGCAGCGGACTCGGACAGGGGAACGAAAAACTGTTTTTT.

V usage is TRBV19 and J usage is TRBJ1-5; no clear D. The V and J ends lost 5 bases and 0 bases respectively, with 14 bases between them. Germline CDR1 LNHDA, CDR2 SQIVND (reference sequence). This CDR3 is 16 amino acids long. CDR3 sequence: CASSREQTISNQPQHF. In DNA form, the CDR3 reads TGTGCCAGTAGTCGGGAGCAGACCATTAGCAATCAGCCCCAGCATTTT.

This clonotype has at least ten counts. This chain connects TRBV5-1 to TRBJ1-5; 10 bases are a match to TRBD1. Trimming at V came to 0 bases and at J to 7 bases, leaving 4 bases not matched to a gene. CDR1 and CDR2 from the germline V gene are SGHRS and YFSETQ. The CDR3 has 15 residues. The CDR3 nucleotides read TGCGCCAGCAGCTTGGAGGGGACAGGGGTCCAGCCCCAGCATTTT. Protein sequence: CASSLEGTGVQPQHF.

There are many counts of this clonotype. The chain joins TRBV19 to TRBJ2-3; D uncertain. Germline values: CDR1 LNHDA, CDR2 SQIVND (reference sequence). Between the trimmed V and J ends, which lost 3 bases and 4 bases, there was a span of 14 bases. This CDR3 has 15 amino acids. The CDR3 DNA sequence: TGTGCCAGTAGTATGAGCCCAGCCCGCGCAGATACGCAGTATTTT. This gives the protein CASSMSPARADTQYF.

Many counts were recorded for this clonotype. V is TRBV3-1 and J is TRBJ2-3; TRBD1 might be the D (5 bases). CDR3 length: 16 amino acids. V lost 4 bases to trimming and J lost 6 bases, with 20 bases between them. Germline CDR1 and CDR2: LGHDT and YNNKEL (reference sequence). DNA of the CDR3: TGTGCCAGCAGCCCCCCTTTGTCAGGGAACCCCGATACGCAGTATTTT. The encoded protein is CASSPPLSGNPDTQYF.

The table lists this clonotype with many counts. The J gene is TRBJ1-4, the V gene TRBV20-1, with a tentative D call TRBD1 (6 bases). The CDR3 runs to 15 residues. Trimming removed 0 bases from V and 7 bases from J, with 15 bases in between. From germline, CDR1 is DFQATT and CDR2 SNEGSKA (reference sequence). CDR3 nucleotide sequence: TGCAGTGCTAGAGACCACAGGGTATCAGGTGAAAAACTGTTTTTT. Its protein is CSARDHRVSGEKLFF.

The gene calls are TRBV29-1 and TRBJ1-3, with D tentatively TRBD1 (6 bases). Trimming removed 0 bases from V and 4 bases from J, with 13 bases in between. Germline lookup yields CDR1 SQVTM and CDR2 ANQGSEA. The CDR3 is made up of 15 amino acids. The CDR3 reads CSVEDWRGPGNTIYF. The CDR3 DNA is TGCAGCGTTGAAGATTGGCGGGGGCCCGGAAACACCATATATTTT.

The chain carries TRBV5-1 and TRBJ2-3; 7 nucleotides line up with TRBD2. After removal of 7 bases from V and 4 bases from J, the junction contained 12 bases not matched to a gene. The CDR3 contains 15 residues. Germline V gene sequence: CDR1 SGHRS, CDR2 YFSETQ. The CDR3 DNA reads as TGCGCCAGCCACGCGGGGGATCTAGTTGCAGATACGCAGTATTTT. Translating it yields CASHAGDLVADTQYF.

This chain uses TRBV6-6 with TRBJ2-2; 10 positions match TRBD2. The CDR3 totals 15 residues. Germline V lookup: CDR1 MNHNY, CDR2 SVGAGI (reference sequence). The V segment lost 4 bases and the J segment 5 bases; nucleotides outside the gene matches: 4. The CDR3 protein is CASSSLAGKTGELFF. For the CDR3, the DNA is TGTGCCAGCAGTTCACTAGCGGGGAAAACCGGGGAGCTGTTTTTT.